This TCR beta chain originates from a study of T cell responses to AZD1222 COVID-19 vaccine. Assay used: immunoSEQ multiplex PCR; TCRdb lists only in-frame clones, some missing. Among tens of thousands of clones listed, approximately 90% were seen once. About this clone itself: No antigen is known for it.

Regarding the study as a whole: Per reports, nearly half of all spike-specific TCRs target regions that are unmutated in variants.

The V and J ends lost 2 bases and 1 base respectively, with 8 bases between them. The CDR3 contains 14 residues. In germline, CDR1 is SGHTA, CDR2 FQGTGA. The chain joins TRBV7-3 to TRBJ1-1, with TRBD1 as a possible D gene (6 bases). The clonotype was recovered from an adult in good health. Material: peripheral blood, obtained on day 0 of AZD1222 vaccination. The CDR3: CASSLGGANTEAFF. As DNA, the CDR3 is TGTGCCAGCAGCTTAGGGGGGGCGAACACTGAAGCTTTCTTT.